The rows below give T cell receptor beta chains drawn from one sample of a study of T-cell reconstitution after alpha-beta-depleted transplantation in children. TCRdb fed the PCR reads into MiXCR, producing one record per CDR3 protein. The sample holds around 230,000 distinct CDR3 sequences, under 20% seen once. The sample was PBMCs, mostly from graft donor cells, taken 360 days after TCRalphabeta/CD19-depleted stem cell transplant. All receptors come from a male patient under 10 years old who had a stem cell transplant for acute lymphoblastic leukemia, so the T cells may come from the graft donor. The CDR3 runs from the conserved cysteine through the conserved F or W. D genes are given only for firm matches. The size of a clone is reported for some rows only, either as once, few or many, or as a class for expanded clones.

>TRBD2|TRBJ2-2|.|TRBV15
CATSRDLSGRWTGELFF
TGTGCCACCAGCAGAGATCTAAGCGGGAGGTGGACCGGGGAGCTGTTTTTT
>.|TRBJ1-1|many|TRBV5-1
CASSLSGIGDTEAFF
TGCGCCAGCAGCTTGTCCGGGATTGGGGACACTGAAGCTTTCTTT
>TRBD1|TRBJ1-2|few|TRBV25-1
CASSLTGTGGYGYTF
TGTGCCAGCAGCCTGACCGGGACAGGAGGCTATGGCTACACCTTC
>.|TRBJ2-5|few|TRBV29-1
CSSGETQYF
TGCAGCTCCGGGGAGACCCAGTACTTC
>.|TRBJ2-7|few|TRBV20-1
CSASQSVFTASYEQYF
TGCAGTGCTAGTCAGTCCGTCTTCACGGCCTCCTACGAGCAGTACTTC
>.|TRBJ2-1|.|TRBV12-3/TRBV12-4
CASSHADSNEQFF
TGTGCCAGCAGTCACGCGGACAGCAATGAGCAGTTCTTC
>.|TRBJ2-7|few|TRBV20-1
CSASQLNSRSSYEQYF
TGCAGTGCTAGTCAGTTGAACAGCCGATCGTCCTACGAGCAGTACTTC
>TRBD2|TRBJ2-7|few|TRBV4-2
CASSQDAGGTYEQYF
TGTGCCAGCAGCCAAGATGCGGGAGGGACCTACGAGCAGTACTTC
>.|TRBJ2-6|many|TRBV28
CASSFQTVRSGANVLTF
TGTGCCAGCAGTTTCCAGACAGTTCGCTCTGGGGCCAACGTCCTGACTTTC
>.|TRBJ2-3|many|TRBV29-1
CSVSLGTSTDTQYF
TGCAGCGTTTCTCTGGGGACTAGCACAGATACGCAGTATTTT
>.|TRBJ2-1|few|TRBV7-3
CASSSRGLQEYNEQFF
TGTGCCAGCAGCTCACGGGGACTCCAAGAATACAATGAGCAGTTCTTC
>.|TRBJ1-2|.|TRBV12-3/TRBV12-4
CASSSSPNYGYTF
TGTGCCAGCTCTTCTAGCCCTAACTATGGCTACACCTTC
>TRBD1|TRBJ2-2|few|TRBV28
CASRETGMFGELFF
TGTGCCAGCAGGGAGACAGGGATGTTCGGGGAGCTGTTTTTT
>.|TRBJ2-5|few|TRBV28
CASRGRETQYF
TGTGCCAGCAGGGGAAGGGAGACCCAGTACTTC
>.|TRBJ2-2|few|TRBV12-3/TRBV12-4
CASSPSGPENTGELFF
TGTGCCAGCAGCCCCTCGGGCCCAGAGAACACCGGGGAGCTGTTTTTT
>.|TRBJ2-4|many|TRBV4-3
CASSQGGENIQYF
TGCGCCAGCAGCCAAGGAGGGGAGAACATTCAGTACTTC